This T cell receptor beta chain was recorded in a study of memory CD4+ T cells and cytomegalovirus serostatus. Findings and limits, study-wide: About 40% of the roughly 160 known CMV-associated TCRbeta sequences appeared in CD4+ memory.

CDR3 size: 13 residues. V lost 5 bases, J lost 3 bases, and 3 bases stayed unmatched. Germline lookup yields CDR1 SGHTA and CDR2 FQGTGA. Comment on this clone: Its specificity is not known.

Single viable CD3+CD4+CD8-CD45RO+ cells were sorted as the memory CD4+ T cells. CMV serostatus came from serum IgG against pp150, pp28, p38, p52. CD4+ T cells were isolated by positive magnetic selection. Data came from immunoSEQ multiplex PCR; TCRdb stores just in-frame clones and leaves some out. The sample includes tens of thousands of clones, 78% seen only once; the top ten take around 0.6%. The sequence was obtained from an adult in good health and CMV-seronegative. The sample was memory CD4+ T cells from blood. This chain joins TRBV7-3 and TRBJ1-2, with 7 bases fitting TRBD1. The CDR3 protein is CASSITGDYGYTF. For the CDR3, the DNA is TGTGCCAGCAGCATTACAGGGGACTATGGCTACACCTTC. Full variable domain (outside the CDR3, taken from reference TRBV7-3 and TRBJ1-2): GAGVSQTPSNKVTEKGKYVELRCDPISGHTALYWYRQSLGQGPEFLIYFQGTGAADDSGLPNDRFFAVRPEGSVSTLKIQRTERGDSAVYLCASSITGDYGYTFGSGTRLTVV.